This TCR beta chain was recorded in a study of shared clonotypes between healthy human individuals. The split of CD4+ cells yielded CD45RA+ naive and CD45RA-negative memory subsets. Assay used: immunoSEQ multiplex PCR; TCRdb lists only in-frame clones, some missing. The sample holds some 2,000,000 clones, 95% seen once. Germline V lookup: CDR1 MDHEN, CDR2 SYDVKM. V dropped 7 bases and J dropped 5; count of bases not matched to a gene: 8. This CDR3 is built from 14 residues. The sequence derives from a man between 18 and 29 years old in good health. The chain carries TRBV28 and TRBJ1-1, with 9 bases aligning to TRBD1. The sequenced sample was naive CD4+ T cells sorted from blood. The subset denotes: CD45RA+ positively selected. CDR3 region: CASNKQGAITEAFF. CDR3 DNA: TGTGCCAGCAATAAACAGGGGGCGATAACTGAAGCTTTCTTT.